The TCR beta chain under discussion was sequenced for a study of cytomegalovirus exposure and HLA in healthy donors. The study's findings and limits: A later analysis found first-cohort TCR clusters tended to co-occur in the 130 or so validation repertoires. Rarity held for most TCR sequences, but there were some public TCRs that occurred in many donors.

Losses at the gene ends were 5 bases for V and 4 bases for J; bases not matched to a gene: 16. CDR1 is SSHAT and CDR2 is FNYEAQ in the germline V gene (reference sequence). The CDR3 length is 17 residues. Profiling relied on immunoSEQ multiplex PCR, and the TCRdb table lists in-frame clones only, not all of them. The table records 250,000 to 350,000 clones, about nine tenths of them present only once. This clone has only one observation. Its antigen is still unknown. Separate from the approximately 670-subject first cohort was the approximately 120-subject validation cohort, to which the donors belonged.

This chain joins TRBV7-7 and TRBJ2-5, with 7 bases identical to TRBD2. This TCR derives from a woman younger than 35 in good health and CMV-seronegative. Sequencing was carried out using PBMCs. CDR3 in amino acids: CASSKGAGGRNSETQYF. CDR3 coding DNA: TGTGCCAGCAGCAAAGGGGCTGGCGGGAGAAATTCAGAGACCCAGTACTTC. Complete variable domain (other parts from reference TRBV7-7 and TRBJ2-5): GAGVSQSPRYKVTKRGQDVTLRCDPISSHATLYWYQQALGQGPEFLTYFNYEAQPDKSGLPSDRFSAERPEGSISTLTIQRTEQRDSAMYRCASSKGAGGRNSETQYFGPGTRLLVL.